The 30 T cell receptor beta chains presented below share a single source sample, sequenced in a study of control samples from healthy donors and cancer patients. The protocol was immunoSEQ multiplex PCR, while the TCRdb copy is restricted to in-frame clones and leaves out a portion. The table shows around 160,000 clones, with under 95% occurring only once. Sequencing used blood. These receptor sequences come from a man aged 18 to 30 in good health.

This rearrangement joins TRBV5-1 to TRBJ2-1; D perhaps matches TRBD1 (5 bases). Trimming removed 0 bases from V and 7 bases from J, with 14 bases in between. The CDR3 is 15 amino acids. Per the germline V gene, CDR1 is SGHRS and CDR2 is YFSETQ. CDR3 DNA sequence: TGCGCCAGCAGCTTGGCAAGGACACCGGGTAATGAGCAGTTCTTC. The encoded protein is CASSLARTPGNEQFF.

The chain uses TRBV4-1 and TRBJ2-7; TRBD1 matches at 7 bases. Trimming at V came to 6 bases and at J to 3 bases, leaving 14 bases not matched to a gene. The CDR3 runs 16 residues. Germline V lookup: CDR1 MGHRA, CDR2 YSYEKL. In DNA form, the CDR3 reads TGCGCCAGCAGGCTTGTATTACGGGACAGATTCTACGAGCAGTACTTC. Translating it yields CASRLVLRDRFYEQYF.

The chain carries TRBV7-9 and TRBJ1-5, with TRBD1 matching 8 bases. The germline gives CDR1 SEHNR, CDR2 FQNEAQ (reference sequence). CDR3 length: 17 amino acids. The ends lost 5 bases at V and 4 bases at J; junction bases unmatched: 13. DNA for the CDR3: TGTGCCAGCAGCGGGCGGACAGGGATCGGGGTTAATCAGCCCCAGCATTTT. Its translation is CASSGRTGIGVNQPQHF.

The genes are TRBV6-2 or TRBV6-3 and TRBJ2-7; 7 nucleotides line up with TRBD2. The junction had 1 base not matched to a gene; V was cut back by 4 bases and J by 7 bases. There are 11 residues in the CDR3. The germline gives CDR1 MNHEY, CDR2 SVGEGT. Written as DNA, the CDR3 is TGTGCCAGCAGTTGGGAGGGAGAGCAGTACTTC. It encodes CASSWEGEQYF.

The V gene is TRBV6-2 or TRBV6-3, the J gene TRBJ1-4; D uncertain. The CDR3 length is 16 residues. Between the trimmed V and J ends, which lost 0 bases and 6 bases, there was a span of 14 bases. CDR1 MNHEY and CDR2 SVGEGT come from the germline V gene. CDR3 sequence (DNA): TGTGCCAGCAGTTACTCGCTCGAGGGAAGGCATGAAAAACTGTTTTTT. It is translated as CASSYSLEGRHEKLFF.

V usage is TRBV5-1 and J usage is TRBJ2-5, with D unclear. Germline V gene sequence: CDR1 SGHRS, CDR2 YFSETQ. The CDR3 has 13 amino acids. Trimming cost V 4 bases and J 4 bases, with 11 bases left between them. The CDR3 spells CASSGPQSETQYF. DNA of the CDR3: TGCGCCAGCAGCGGGCCCCAATCAGAGACCCAGTACTTC.

V usage is TRBV12-3 or TRBV12-4 and J usage is TRBJ2-1; a weak D match, TRBD1 (6 bases). There are 12 residues in the CDR3. Trimming left V 5 bases short and J 7 bases short, with 9 bases between. Here the CDR3 DNA reads TGTGCCAGCAGTGATACAGGGAATGAGCAGTTCTTC. It encodes CASSDTGNEQFF.

The gene calls are TRBV18 and TRBJ2-3; 8 nucleotides match TRBD1. Germline CDR1 KGHSH, CDR2 LQKENI. J was trimmed by 6 bases and V by 4 bases; bases with no gene match: 18. CDR3 length: 18 amino acids. The chain's CDR3 is CASSLYPSSTGASDTQYF. The CDR3 region has the DNA TGTGCCAGCTCACTTTACCCCTCCTCGACAGGGGCATCCGATACGCAGTATTTT.

This clone was recorded only once. Within the sample, other DNA sequences also encode this same CDR3. The chain links TRBV5-6 to TRBJ2-2, with 10 positions matching TRBD2. The CDR3 consists of 15 residues. Looked up from germline, CDR1 is SGHDT and CDR2 is YYEEEE. J gave up 5 bases and V 2 bases, and 3 bases lay outside the gene matches. The chain's CDR3 is CASSLAGGGTGELFF. The CDR3 DNA is TGTGCCAGCAGCTTAGCGGGAGGGGGGACCGGGGAGCTGTTTTTT.

About this clone: A much larger clone differs from this one at a single base, so this may be a read error. The chain employs TRBV9 and TRBJ1-5; D is unresolved. CDR1 and CDR2 (germline): SGDLS, YYNGEE. This CDR3 spans 14 amino acids. V lost 0 bases to trimming and J lost 1 base, with 5 bases between them. The CDR3 loop reads CASSVGLSNQPQHF. The DNA for the CDR3 is TGTGCCAGCAGCGTAGGGCTAAGCAATCAGCCCCAGCATTTT.

CDR3 bases: TGCGCCAGCAGCCATGCTAGCGTCGACACAGATACGCAGTATTTT. Its protein product is CASSHASVDTDTQYF. This rearrangement joins TRBV4-3 to TRBJ2-3, with D tentatively TRBD2 (6 bases). Trimming took 3 bases from V and 2 from J, leaving 12 bases between them. The CDR3 loop spans 15 amino acids. CDR1 and CDR2 (germline): LGHNA, YSLEER.

The chain employs TRBV10-1 and TRBJ2-3, with unresolved D. Germline lookup yields CDR1 WNHNN and CDR2 SYGVQD (reference sequence). The CDR3 consists of 15 residues. Trimming left V 4 bases short and J 0 bases short, with 11 bases between. CDR3 coding DNA: TGCGCCAGCAGTGCCCCAGGAACTAGCACAGATACGCAGTATTTT. This translates into CASSAPGTSTDTQYF.

The chain uses TRBV20-1 and TRBJ2-1; 11 positions agree with TRBD2. Trimming cost V 3 bases and J 0 bases; bases outside gene matches: 13. CDR1 is DFQATT, CDR2 SNEGSKA, per germline (reference sequence). The CDR3 is 19 residues long. The CDR3 bases are TGCAGTGCTAGTAACCCACTAGCGGGGGCCAGGAGCTCCTACAATGAGCAGTTCTTC. Its translation is CSASNPLAGARSSYNEQFF.

The rearrangement joins TRBV27 to TRBJ2-1; the D is unclear. CDR3 length: 16 amino acids. The V gene lost 4 bases and the J gene lost 2 bases, with 15 bases spanning the gap. CDR1 MNHEY and CDR2 SMNVEV come from the germline V gene (reference sequence). In DNA form, the CDR3 reads TGTGCCAGCAGTTCTATTGGGGTTGGCGCCTACAATGAGCAGTTCTTC. Translating gives CASSSIGVGAYNEQFF.

The chain is built from TRBV10-3 and TRBJ2-1; D call uncertain. Trimming cost V 5 bases and J 5 bases, with 22 bases left between them. CDR1 is ENHRY and CDR2 is SYGVKD in the germline V gene. This CDR3 is built from 17 residues. CDR3 sequence reads: CAISLQPESGPNNEQFF. Written as DNA, the CDR3 is TGTGCCATCAGTCTACAGCCAGAATCTGGGCCAAACAATGAGCAGTTCTTC.

The V gene is TRBV7-6, the J gene TRBJ2-1, with a possible D match to TRBD1 (6 bases). This CDR3 contains 15 residues. Germline CDR1 SGHVS, CDR2 FNYEAQ. Trimming took off 1 base at V and 0 bases at J, with 7 bases between the two ends. The chain's CDR3 is CASSLEDSSYNEQFF. Written as DNA, the CDR3 is TGTGCCAGCAGCTTAGAGGACAGCTCCTACAATGAGCAGTTCTTC.

The CDR3 coding sequence is TGTGCCAGCAGCCAAGTACTAGCGGGTGACACAGATACGCAGTATTTT. It codes for CASSQVLAGDTDTQYF. The chain combines TRBV3-1 (or the pseudogene TRBV3-2) with TRBJ2-3; TRBD2 agrees at 9 bases. The junction had 4 bases not matched to a gene; V was cut back by 1 base and J by 2 bases. Germline loops: CDR1 LGHDT, CDR2 YNNKEL (reference sequence). The CDR3 sequence is 16 residues long.

The chain combines TRBV10-3 with TRBJ1-2, with a weak D call TRBD1 (5 bases). The CDR3 covers 13 residues. V was cut by 3 bases and J by 4 bases, with 9 bases left in between. Looked up from germline, CDR1 is ENHRY and CDR2 is SYGVKD. The CDR3 DNA reads TGTGCCATCAGTGAAGGGGAGACCTATGGCTACACCTTC. This sequence encodes CAISEGETYGYTF.

The rearrangement uses TRBV5-1 and TRBJ1-2; a weak D match, TRBD1 (6 bases). This CDR3 has 14 residues. Trimming took off 4 bases at V and 0 bases at J, with 10 bases between the two ends. CDR1 SGHRS and CDR2 YFSETQ come from the germline V gene. For the CDR3, the DNA is TGCGCCAGCAGCCGGACAGACTCTAACTATGGCTACACCTTC. Translating it yields CASSRTDSNYGYTF. Full variable domain (outside the CDR3, taken from reference TRBV5-1 and TRBJ1-2): KAGVTQTPRYLIKTRGQQVTLSCSPISGHRSVSWYQQTPGQGLQFLFEYFSETQRNKGNFPGRFSGRQFSNSRSEMNVSTLELGDSALYLCASSRTDSNYGYTFGSGTRLTVV.

V usage is TRBV15 and J usage is TRBJ2-1; TRBD1 agrees at 8 bases. Trimming cost V 1 base and J 8 bases; bases outside gene matches: 7. This CDR3 is built from 15 residues. Germline CDR1 is LNHNV and CDR2 is YYDKDF (reference sequence). CDR3 in amino acids: CATSRGGQGFDEQFF. The CDR3 nucleotides are TGTGCCACCAGCAGAGGCGGACAGGGTTTCGATGAGCAGTTCTTC.

Notes on this clone: This CDR3 is also generated by other DNA sequences in the sample. This chain uses TRBV5-1 with TRBJ2-3; D perhaps matches TRBD2 (5 bases). Trimming left V 0 bases short and J 2 bases short, with 10 bases between. The CDR3 spans 15 residues. Germline values: CDR1 SGHRS, CDR2 YFSETQ. Here the CDR3 reads CASSLDPGSTDTQYF. CDR3 nucleotide sequence: TGCGCCAGCAGCTTGGATCCGGGGTCCACAGATACGCAGTATTTT.

By share of the sample, this clone is large. This chain joins TRBV18 and TRBJ2-5; a weak D match, TRBD1 (6 bases). The CDR3 loop spans 14 amino acids. The germline V gene has CDR1 KGHSH and CDR2 LQKENI. Trimming stripped 4 bases from V and 3 bases from J, with 12 bases between. In nucleotides, the CDR3 is TGTGCCAGCTCACTGCAGGGGTTGGAAGAGACCCAGTACTTC. As protein: CASSLQGLEETQYF.

The chain is built from TRBV29-1 and TRBJ1-2, with a weak D call TRBD1 (6 bases). Deletions cut 2 bases from V and 0 bases from J, with 10 bases between. The CDR3 runs 14 residues. The germline V gene has CDR1 SQVTM and CDR2 ANQGSEA. Here the CDR3 DNA reads TGCAGCGTTGAACCCCAGGGGACTAACTATGGCTACACCTTC. Translating it yields CSVEPQGTNYGYTF.

Only one count was recorded for this clone. The chain employs TRBV3-1 (or the pseudogene TRBV3-2) and TRBJ1-2; possibly TRBD1 for D (5 bases). V lost 2 bases to trimming and J lost 8 bases, with 12 bases between them. CDR3 length equals 13 residues. CDR1 LGHDT and CDR2 YNNKEL come from the germline V gene (reference sequence). The CDR3 DNA reads as TGTGCCAGCAGCCAACGGGACCCTGGAGGCTACACCTTC. This gives the protein CASSQRDPGGYTF.

The chain uses TRBV6-2 or TRBV6-3 and TRBJ1-5, with D unresolved. The CDR3 has 13 residues. V shed 5 bases and J shed 0 bases, with 5 bases lying between them. Germline CDR1 and CDR2: MNHEY and SVGEGT. The CDR3 sequence is CASSLDSNQPQHF. The CDR3 region has the DNA TGTGCCAGCAGTCTAGATAGCAATCAGCCCCAGCATTTT.

This chain uses TRBV28 with TRBJ1-2; possible D gene TRBD1, 6 bases. There are 16 residues in the CDR3. Per the germline V gene, CDR1 is MDHEN and CDR2 is SYDVKM. V gave up 4 bases and J gave up 2 bases, with 17 bases separating them. The CDR3 coding sequence is TGTGCCAGCAGTTCCTATAGGGGGGGGCAAAACTATGGCTACACCTTC. This sequence encodes CASSSYRGGQNYGYTF.

V gene TRBV4-2 combines with J gene TRBJ2-3, with 7 bases that match TRBD2. The CDR3 length is 17 residues. Germline assignment: CDR1 LGHNA and CDR2 YNFKEQ. V lost 0 bases and J lost 2; bases outside the gene matches: 8. This CDR3 reads CASSQDQNGRPTDTQYF. The CDR3 DNA is TGTGCCAGCAGCCAAGATCAGAACGGGAGGCCCACAGATACGCAGTATTTT.

CDR3 residues: CASSLTSNTGELFF. CDR3 coding DNA: TGTGCCAGCAGCTTGACTAGTAACACCGGGGAGCTGTTTTTT. The chain links TRBV5-5 to TRBJ2-2, with D possibly being TRBD2 (5 bases). The CDR3 loop spans 14 amino acids. V shed 1 base and J shed 2 bases, with 6 bases lying between them. Germline values: CDR1 SGHKS, CDR2 YYEKEE (reference sequence). Full variable domain (rest looked up from reference TRBV5-5 and TRBJ2-2): DAGVTQSPTHLIKTRGQQVTLRCSPISGHKSVSWYQQVLGQGPQFIFQYYEKEERGRGNFPDRFSARQFPNYSSELNVNALLLGDSALYLCASSLTSNTGELFFGEGSRLTVL.

The chain is built from TRBV11-2 and TRBJ2-2; D unresolved. CDR3 length: 13 residues. V was trimmed by 3 bases and J by 5 bases, leaving 7 bases between them. Germline V CDR1 and CDR2: SGHAT, FQNNGV. The CDR3 loop is CASSLWATGELFF. Written as DNA, the CDR3 is TGTGCCAGCAGCTTGTGGGCGACCGGGGAGCTGTTTTTT.

The genes are TRBV28 and TRBJ1-1; a possible D gene is TRBD1 (6 bases). The CDR3 runs 17 residues. Trimming left V 1 base short and J 6 bases short, with 21 bases between. Germline V gene data show CDR1 as MDHEN and CDR2 as SYDVKM. The CDR3 protein is CASSLFLGGAFFSEAFF. The CDR3 DNA reads as TGTGCCAGCAGTTTATTTTTGGGGGGGGCTTTCTTCTCTGAAGCTTTCTTT.